These 4 T cell receptor beta chains were sequenced from one sample in a study of OX40 agonist ivuxolimab in advanced cancers. Library creation used the immunoSEQ multiplex PCR assay. TCRdb took over this immuneACCESS table, retaining in-frame rearrangements with V and J assigned. Such tables are incomplete; in checked studies, under half of the missing clones stem from an unresolved V gene, and the remainder is unexplained. In this sample the table shows over 15,000 clones, approximately 85% of which occur a single time. The ten biggest clones cover 33% of the sample. The sample was CD4+ or CD8+ T cells sorted from blood, taken in a trial of the OX40 agonist ivuxolimab. The receptors were gathered from an adult with an advanced solid tumor such as melanoma, head and neck, liver or kidney cancer.

The chain uses TRBV6-5 and TRBJ1-1; TRBD1 aligns across 8 bases. The germline CDR1 and CDR2 sequences are MNHEY and SVGAGI. This CDR3 contains 15 residues. V shed 0 bases, J shed 5 bases, and the junction held 5 bases outside the gene matches. DNA for the CDR3: TGTGCCAGCAGTTACTCTCGACAGGGGTGGACTGAAGCTTTCTTT. Its protein is CASSYSRQGWTEAFF.

The V gene is TRBV5-4, the J gene TRBJ1-1; D gene uncertain. Looked up from germline, CDR1 is SGHNT and CDR2 is YYREEE (reference sequence). The CDR3 spans 13 residues. V was clipped by 0 bases and J by 2 bases, with 5 bases between them. CDR3 nucleotide sequence: TGTGCCAGCAGCTTGGAGGGAAACACTGAAGCTTTCTTT. Amino acid sequence: CASSLEGNTEAFF.

The genes are TRBV27 and TRBJ2-2, with TRBD1 matching over 8 bases. The CDR3 sequence is 15 residues long. V gave up 6 bases and J gave up 1 base; unmatched junction bases: 4. CDR1 and CDR2 (germline): MNHEY, SMNVEV (reference sequence). This CDR3 is CASSTGTGNTGELFF. The CDR3 DNA is TGTGCCAGCAGCACCGGGACAGGGAACACCGGGGAGCTGTTTTTT.

This sequence joins TRBV29-1 and TRBJ1-4; 11 bases align to TRBD1. CDR3 length equals 13 residues. Trimming removed 5 bases from V and 7 bases from J; junction bases left unmatched: 3. Germline V gene data show CDR1 as SQVTM and CDR2 as ANQGSEA. The CDR3 bases are TGCAGCGTTCGGGACAGGGGGATTGAAAAACTGTTTTTT. Residues: CSVRDRGIEKLFF.